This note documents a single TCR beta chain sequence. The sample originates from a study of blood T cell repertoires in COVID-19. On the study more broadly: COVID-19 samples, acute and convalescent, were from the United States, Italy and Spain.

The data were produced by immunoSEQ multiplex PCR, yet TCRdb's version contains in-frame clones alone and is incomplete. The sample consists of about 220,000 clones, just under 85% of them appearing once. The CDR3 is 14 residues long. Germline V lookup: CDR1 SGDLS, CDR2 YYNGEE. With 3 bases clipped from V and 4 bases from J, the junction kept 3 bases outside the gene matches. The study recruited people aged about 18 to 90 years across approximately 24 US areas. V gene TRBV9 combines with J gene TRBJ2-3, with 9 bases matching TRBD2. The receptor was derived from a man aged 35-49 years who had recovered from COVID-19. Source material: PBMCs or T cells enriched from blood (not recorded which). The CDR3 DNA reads TGTGCCAGCAGCGCCGGACTAGCGCCAGATACGCAGTATTTT. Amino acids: CASSAGLAPDTQYF.